This TCR beta chain was recorded in a study of shared clonotypes between healthy human individuals. Study results and caveats: Few donors limited the genetic and exposure-history diversity represented.

Loaded into unsorted PBMC replicate PCRs was roughly 320 ng DNA, about 30,000 T cell genomes. Unsorted PBMC DNA went through sequencing on ten immunoSEQ deep assay plates. As handled by the study authors: ImmunoSEQ yielded junction-only sequences lacking quality scores, so filtering differed. Only in-frame clones appear in the TCRdb table, and some are missing; sequencing was by immunoSEQ multiplex PCR. The V and J calls and the clone size are those of that table, but D and trimming were determined from the DNA. The sample lists around 500,000 clones, around 80% occurring once. CDR1 and CDR2 from the germline V gene are DFQATT and SNEGSKA (reference sequence). This CDR3 has 11 residues. V shed 6 bases and J shed 3 bases, with 8 bases lying between them. About this clone: Its matching antigen is unknown. One base away lies a much larger clone, so this may be a sequencing read error. Given the absence of the conserved phenylalanine or tryptophan at the CDR3 end, a read error is likely.

This TCR was sampled from a woman aged 40 to 50 in good health. Some clones in this sample may be carry-over from other donors' samples. Sequencing used PBMCs. The V and J genes are TRBV20-1 and TRBJ1-2; D is unclear. CDR3 protein: CSARKDYGYTL. CDR3 bases: TGCAGTGCCCGGAAGGACTATGGCTACACCCTC.